The clone carrying this T cell receptor (beta chain) was picked up many times. Its antigen is not identified. This entry is derived from a study of T cells in Graves' hyperthyroidism and ophthalmopathy. Study results and caveats: Most clonotypes that expanded in the thyroid above 0.001 also showed up in blood.

V lost 0 bases and J lost 7, with 9 bases in between. Germline V CDR1 and CDR2: LGHDT, YNNKEL (reference sequence). The CDR3 spans 13 residues. It was uncontrolled infection, other autoimmune disease, pregnancy or lactation that excluded patients. RNA transcripts were the template for amplifying TCR beta CDR3 regions. HTBI primers drove first-round RT-PCR of the TCR CDR3. One entry per CDR3 protein, called by TCRdb with MiXCR from the multiplex PCR reads. The sample contains around 290,000 distinct CDR3 sequences, 13% of which appear only once. Sequenced: blood. The chain combines TRBV3-1 with TRBJ2-5; the D is unclear. The receptor comes from a woman in her twenties or thirties with Graves' hyperthyroidism that later progressed to Graves' ophthalmopathy. CDR3 sequence reads: CASSQEASVTQYF. Written as DNA, the CDR3 is TGTGCCAGCAGCCAAGAGGCCAGCGTGACCCAGTACTTC.